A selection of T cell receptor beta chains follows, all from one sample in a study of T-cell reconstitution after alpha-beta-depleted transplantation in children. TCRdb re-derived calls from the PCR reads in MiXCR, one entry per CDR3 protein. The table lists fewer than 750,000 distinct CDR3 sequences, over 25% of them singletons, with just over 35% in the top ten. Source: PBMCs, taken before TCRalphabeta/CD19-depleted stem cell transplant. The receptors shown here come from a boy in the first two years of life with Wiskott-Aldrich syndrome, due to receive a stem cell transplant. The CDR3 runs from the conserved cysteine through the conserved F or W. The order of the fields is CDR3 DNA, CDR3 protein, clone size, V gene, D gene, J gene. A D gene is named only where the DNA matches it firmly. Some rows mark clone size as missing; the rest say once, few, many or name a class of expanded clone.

CDR3nt: TGTGCCAGCAGTCGTAGGGACAATGAGCAGTTCTTC
CDR3aa: CASSRRDNEQFF
abundance: few
v_gene: TRBV5-1
d_gene: NA
j_gene: TRBJ2-1

CDR3nt: TGTGCCAGCTCACCTGGGGGACTAGCGGGCGAGCAGTTCTTC
CDR3aa: CASSPGGLAGEQFF
abundance: NA
v_gene: TRBV18
d_gene: TRBD2
j_gene: TRBJ2-1

CDR3nt: TGTGCCAGCAGCATCTTTCCCGGACAATCGTCTGAAAAACTGTTTTTT
CDR3aa: CASSIFPGQSSEKLFF
abundance: NA
v_gene: TRBV5-5
d_gene: NA
j_gene: TRBJ1-4

CDR3nt: TGTGCCAGCAGCTTGTTACAGCGGCGCCAAGAGACCCAGTACTTC
CDR3aa: CASSLLQRRQETQYF
abundance: few
v_gene: TRBV5-6
d_gene: NA
j_gene: TRBJ2-5

CDR3nt: TGTGCCAGCTCACCATTACCCAGGTTGCCAGATACGCAGTATTTT
CDR3aa: CASSPLPRLPDTQYF
abundance: NA
v_gene: TRBV18
d_gene: NA
j_gene: TRBJ2-3

CDR3nt: TGTGCCAGCAGCTTAGGCCATAGCCGGCAGTACTTC
CDR3aa: CASSLGHSRQYF
abundance: NA
v_gene: TRBV11-2
d_gene: NA
j_gene: TRBJ2-7

CDR3nt: TGTGCCAGCAGCTTAGAACCGATGAGCTCCTACAATGAGCAGTTCTTC
CDR3aa: CASSLEPMSSYNEQFF
abundance: NA
v_gene: TRBV11-1
d_gene: NA
j_gene: TRBJ2-1

CDR3nt: TGTGCCAGCAGCCAATTTGTGTCTAGCGGGAGTGGCAATGAGCAGTTCTTC
CDR3aa: CASSQFVSSGSGNEQFF
abundance: NA
v_gene: TRBV3-1
d_gene: TRBD2
j_gene: TRBJ2-1

CDR3nt: TGTGCCAGTTCTTCCGCCACCTACAATGAGCAGTTCTTC
CDR3aa: CASSSATYNEQFF
abundance: NA
v_gene: TRBV6-2/TRBV6-3
d_gene: NA
j_gene: TRBJ2-1

CDR3nt: TGTGCCAGCAGCCCCGGACAGTGGTCGGGGAATGAGCAGTTCTTC
CDR3aa: CASSPGQWSGNEQFF
abundance: once
v_gene: TRBV7-2
d_gene: NA
j_gene: TRBJ2-1

CDR3nt: TGCGCCAGCAGCAAGACACTAGCGGGAGGTATCTCTGGGGCCAACGTCCTGACTTTC
CDR3aa: CASSKTLAGGISGANVLTF
abundance: few
v_gene: TRBV5-1
d_gene: TRBD2
j_gene: TRBJ2-6

CDR3nt: TGCAGTGCTAGGTCGCCAGGGCGAAACACTGAAGCTTTCTTT
CDR3aa: CSARSPGRNTEAFF
abundance: NA
v_gene: TRBV20-1
d_gene: NA
j_gene: TRBJ1-1

CDR3nt: TGCAGTGCTAGAGACAGGGCCGACTACGAGCAGTACTTC
CDR3aa: CSARDRADYEQYF
abundance: few
v_gene: TRBV20-1
d_gene: NA
j_gene: TRBJ2-7

CDR3nt: TGTGCCATCAGTGTCGCACCCACTACTAGACTAGCGGGACCGTTCTACGAGCAGTACTTC
CDR3aa: CAISVAPTTRLAGPFYEQYF
abundance: NA
v_gene: TRBV10-3
d_gene: TRBD2
j_gene: TRBJ2-7

CDR3nt: TGTGCCAGCAGTCCGACAGGGGTTTCTGAAGCTTTCTTT
CDR3aa: CASSPTGVSEAFF
abundance: NA
v_gene: TRBV28
d_gene: TRBD1
j_gene: TRBJ1-1

CDR3nt: TGCAGTGCTAGAGAGTCAGCGGGATTCGGCCACGAGCAGTACTTC
CDR3aa: CSARESAGFGHEQYF
abundance: NA
v_gene: TRBV20-1
d_gene: TRBD2
j_gene: TRBJ2-7

CDR3nt: TGTGCCAGCAGCCAAGATATGGGGGGTAGCGAGCAGTACTTC
CDR3aa: CASSQDMGGSEQYF
abundance: NA
v_gene: TRBV4-2
d_gene: NA
j_gene: TRBJ2-7

CDR3nt: TGCGCCAGCAGCTTGGCAGCCGGGACCGAGCCCACAGATACGCAGTATTTT
CDR3aa: CASSLAAGTEPTDTQYF
abundance: NA
v_gene: TRBV5-1
d_gene: NA
j_gene: TRBJ2-3

CDR3nt: TGCAGCGTTGAGGGCCAAGAGGGGACTGAAGCTTTCTTT
CDR3aa: CSVEGQEGTEAFF
abundance: NA
v_gene: TRBV29-1
d_gene: NA
j_gene: TRBJ1-1

CDR3nt: TGTGCCAGCAGTTTAGCGCTATCAGGAGGCGGTAATGGTTCACCCCTCCACTTT
CDR3aa: CASSLALSGGGNGSPLHF
abundance: NA
v_gene: TRBV12-3/TRBV12-4
d_gene: NA
j_gene: TRBJ1-6

CDR3nt: TGCGCCAGCAGCGGAGGGACTAGTTACAATGAGCAGTTCTTC
CDR3aa: CASSGGTSYNEQFF
abundance: many
v_gene: TRBV5-1
d_gene: TRBD2
j_gene: TRBJ2-1

CDR3nt: TGTGCCAGCAGCTTCGACAGGGGCGGGTTTTACAATGAGCAGTTCTTC
CDR3aa: CASSFDRGGFYNEQFF
abundance: few
v_gene: TRBV11-2
d_gene: TRBD1
j_gene: TRBJ2-1

CDR3nt: TGTGCCAGCAACGCGCACACCGGGGAGCTGTTTTTT
CDR3aa: CASNAHTGELFF
abundance: NA
v_gene: TRBV16
d_gene: NA
j_gene: TRBJ2-2

CDR3nt: TGCGCCAGCCGGCTAGGGAGTGTAACAGATACGCAGTATTTT
CDR3aa: CASRLGSVTDTQYF
abundance: few
v_gene: TRBV5-1
d_gene: NA
j_gene: TRBJ2-3

CDR3nt: TGTGCCAGCACTAGCAGGATCGAGCAGTACTTC
CDR3aa: CASTSRIEQYF
abundance: few
v_gene: TRBV2
d_gene: NA
j_gene: TRBJ2-7

CDR3nt: TGTGCCATCAGTGAGCCGGACAGGGATAGGGACGAGCAGTACTTC
CDR3aa: CAISEPDRDRDEQYF
abundance: few
v_gene: TRBV10-3
d_gene: TRBD1
j_gene: TRBJ2-7

CDR3nt: TGTGCCAGCAGCCAAGATTACGGGAGGCTCCAAGAGACCCAGTACTTC
CDR3aa: CASSQDYGRLQETQYF
abundance: few
v_gene: TRBV14
d_gene: TRBD2
j_gene: TRBJ2-5

CDR3nt: TGCGCCAGCAGCTTGGCGTTAATGGAAGGGACTGAAGCTTTCTTT
CDR3aa: CASSLALMEGTEAFF
abundance: NA
v_gene: TRBV5-1
d_gene: NA
j_gene: TRBJ1-1

CDR3nt: TGTGCCAGCCTCTACCTAGCCAAAAACATTCAGTACTTC
CDR3aa: CASLYLAKNIQYF
abundance: few
v_gene: TRBV21-1
d_gene: NA
j_gene: TRBJ2-4

CDR3nt: TGCAGTGCTAGAATACGTGTCACAGATACGCAGTATTTT
CDR3aa: CSARIRVTDTQYF
abundance: NA
v_gene: TRBV20-1
d_gene: NA
j_gene: TRBJ2-3

CDR3nt: TGCAGTGCTAGAGATCCCCGGGCGCTGGGGGAGCAGTTCTTC
CDR3aa: CSARDPRALGEQFF
abundance: NA
v_gene: TRBV20-1
d_gene: NA
j_gene: TRBJ2-1

CDR3nt: TGCGCCAGCAGCTTGGCCTCAGGGGGTCTCACAGATACGCAGTATTTT
CDR3aa: CASSLASGGLTDTQYF
abundance: NA
v_gene: TRBV5-1
d_gene: TRBD1
j_gene: TRBJ2-3

CDR3nt: TGTGCCAGCAGCTTATCGCAGCTACAGGGGGCGCGTACTGAAGCTTTCTTT
CDR3aa: CASSLSQLQGARTEAFF
abundance: NA
v_gene: TRBV7-6
d_gene: TRBD1
j_gene: TRBJ1-1

CDR3nt: TGCGCCAGCAGCTTGGACTTTTCCGACCAAGAGACCCAGTACTTC
CDR3aa: CASSLDFSDQETQYF
abundance: NA
v_gene: TRBV5-1
d_gene: NA
j_gene: TRBJ2-5

CDR3nt: TGCAGTGCTTCGTTGACAGGGTTGGGGTCACCCCTCCACTTT
CDR3aa: CSASLTGLGSPLHF
abundance: NA
v_gene: TRBV20-1
d_gene: TRBD1
j_gene: TRBJ1-6

CDR3nt: TGTGCCAGCAGTTTGGCCCCCTCCCGGACTAGCGGGATGGGTGAGCAGTTCTTC
CDR3aa: CASSLAPSRTSGMGEQFF
abundance: NA
v_gene: TRBV2
d_gene: TRBD2
j_gene: TRBJ2-1

CDR3nt: TGTGCCACCAGGGGTAGGGTCTCCGGGGGAAGCTCCTACGAGCAGTACTTC
CDR3aa: CATRGRVSGGSSYEQYF
abundance: NA
v_gene: TRBV15
d_gene: NA
j_gene: TRBJ2-7

CDR3nt: TGCGCCAGCAGCCCCCCGAGTAGCGGGAATGAGCAGTTCTTC
CDR3aa: CASSPPSSGNEQFF
abundance: many
v_gene: TRBV5-1
d_gene: TRBD2
j_gene: TRBJ2-1

CDR3nt: TGCGCCAGCAGCTCCACTAGCGGGAGAGGAGGAGAGACCCAGTACTTC
CDR3aa: CASSSTSGRGGETQYF
abundance: few
v_gene: TRBV5-1
d_gene: TRBD2
j_gene: TRBJ2-5

CDR3nt: TGCAGTGCAAAACTAGGGGGGAGCCAAGAGACCCAGTACTTC
CDR3aa: CSAKLGGSQETQYF
abundance: NA
v_gene: TRBV20-1
d_gene: NA
j_gene: TRBJ2-5

CDR3nt: TGTGCCAGCTCCAGGACTGTGAACACCGGGGAGCTGTTTTTT
CDR3aa: CASSRTVNTGELFF
abundance: NA
v_gene: TRBV27
d_gene: NA
j_gene: TRBJ2-2

CDR3nt: TGTGCCAGCAGCTTACGACGACTGCTAAGCACAGATACGCAGTATTTT
CDR3aa: CASSLRRLLSTDTQYF
abundance: NA
v_gene: TRBV7-6
d_gene: NA
j_gene: TRBJ2-3

CDR3nt: TGTGCCAGCAGCTACTATACAGGGGGGGACAATGAGCAGTTCTTC
CDR3aa: CASSYYTGGDNEQFF
abundance: NA
v_gene: TRBV11-1
d_gene: NA
j_gene: TRBJ2-1

CDR3nt: TGCGCCAGCAGCTTGCCCATTTGGGGTACTGGGGCCAACGTCCTGACTTTC
CDR3aa: CASSLPIWGTGANVLTF
abundance: NA
v_gene: TRBV5-1
d_gene: NA
j_gene: TRBJ2-6

CDR3nt: TGCAGTGCTACATCACAAGAGACCCAGTACTTC
CDR3aa: CSATSQETQYF
abundance: few
v_gene: TRBV20-1
d_gene: NA
j_gene: TRBJ2-5

CDR3nt: TGTGCCAGCAGCTTAATGGGCGGGACTAGCTCCTACGAGCAGTACTTC
CDR3aa: CASSLMGGTSSYEQYF
abundance: NA
v_gene: TRBV7-2
d_gene: TRBD2
j_gene: TRBJ2-7